Each of the 12 T cell receptor beta chains below was sequenced from the same sample in a study of blood T cell repertoires in COVID-19. Assay: immunoSEQ multiplex PCR; the TCRdb copy retains only in-frame clones and omits some. The sample consists of roughly 300,000 clones, 87% of them appearing once. The sequencing sample was made of peripheral blood. All receptors come from a woman between 40 and 50 years old who had recovered from COVID-19.

The chain carries TRBV3-1 (or the pseudogene TRBV3-2) and TRBJ1-1, with a possible D match to TRBD1 (5 bases). The V gene lost 6 bases and the J gene lost 8 bases, with 19 bases spanning the gap. Germline CDR1 reads LGHDT; CDR2 reads YNNKEL (reference sequence). The CDR3 sequence is 14 residues long. CDR3 region: CASSLDWGGKEAFF. The CDR3 bases are TGTGCCAGCAGTCTCGACTGGGGGGGAAAAGAAGCTTTCTTT.

In this sample, this clone turned up once. The rearrangement links TRBV5-6 to TRBJ1-2, with a possible D match to TRBD1 (5 bases). Germline V gene lookup returns CDR1 SGHDT and CDR2 YYEEEE. The CDR3 has 15 residues. Between the trimmed V and J ends, which lost 4 bases and 4 bases, there was a span of 17 bases. The CDR3 region has the DNA TGTGCCAGCAGCCCCTGGGGGGGAACGGTCTATGGCTACACCTTC. Its translation: CASSPWGGTVYGYTF.

V is TRBV10-3 and J is TRBJ2-5; TRBD2 might be the D (5 bases). Germline V CDR1 and CDR2: ENHRY, SYGVKD. Trimming cost V 6 bases and J 1 base, with 15 bases left between them. The CDR3 loop spans 15 amino acids. Written as DNA, the CDR3 is TGTGCCATCAGCAAGTACTCGGGATTCCAAGAGACCCAGTACTTC. This encodes CAISKYSGFQETQYF.

The rearrangement joins TRBV9 to TRBJ2-1, with 7 bases matching TRBD2. Germline CDR1 is SGDLS and CDR2 is YYNGEE. There are 15 residues in the CDR3. V shed 4 bases and J 0 bases; nucleotides not matched to a gene: 4. The CDR3 DNA follows: TGTGCCAGCAGCCCTTCTAGCGGCTCCTACAATGAGCAGTTCTTC. This sequence encodes CASSPSSGSYNEQFF.

The chain employs TRBV24-1 and TRBJ2-3, with TRBD2 as a possible D gene (6 bases). The germline V and J ends were trimmed by 5 bases and 6 bases, with 11 bases remaining between them. The CDR3 runs to 13 residues. CDR1 is KGHDR and CDR2 is SFDVKD in the germline V gene. The CDR3 DNA sequence: TGTGCCACCAGTGGGGCGGGGCCTGATACGCAGTATTTT. This sequence encodes CATSGAGPDTQYF.

This chain connects TRBV5-6 to TRBJ2-6; D remains unclear. Trimming took off 2 bases at V and 1 base at J, with 7 bases between the two ends. Germline assignment: CDR1 SGHDT and CDR2 YYEEEE. There are 15 residues in the CDR3. CDR3 loop: CASSLGRSGANVLTF. Written as DNA, the CDR3 is TGTGCCAGCAGCTTAGGCAGGTCTGGGGCCAACGTCCTGACTTTC.

This clone showed up just once. The CDR3 sequence is CASSHLFDSRDTEAFF. The CDR3 region has the DNA TGCGCCAGCAGCCATCTCTTCGACAGTCGGGACACTGAAGCTTTCTTT. The V gene is TRBV4-3, the J gene TRBJ1-1; possible D gene TRBD1, 5 bases. The germline V gene encodes CDR1 LGHNA and CDR2 YSLEER. V gave up 3 bases and J gave up 3 bases, with 17 bases separating them. This CDR3 region has 16 residues.

This rearrangement joins TRBV7-9 to TRBJ1-2; D call uncertain. From germline, CDR1 is SEHNR and CDR2 FQNEAQ (reference sequence). V was cut by 6 bases and J by 3 bases, with 11 bases left in between. The CDR3 loop spans 13 amino acids. CDR3 nucleotides: TGTGCCAGCAGGGGAGAAGTTTACTATGGCTACACCTTC. Translated, it gives CASRGEVYYGYTF.

The chain uses TRBV7-6 and TRBJ2-1, with D perhaps matching TRBD2 (6 bases). Trimming removed 4 bases from V and 12 bases from J, with 10 bases in between. Germline V gene data show CDR1 as SGHVS and CDR2 as FNYEAQ. The CDR3 spans 11 residues. Written as DNA, the CDR3 is TGTGCCAGCAGCTCCCCGGGAGTGCAGTTCTTC. Translating it yields CASSSPGVQFF.

This sequence joins TRBV5-5 and TRBJ2-7; the D gene is possibly TRBD1 (6 bases). CDR1 and CDR2 (germline): SGHKS, YYEKEE (reference sequence). V lost 3 bases and J lost 0, with 13 bases in between. The CDR3 loop spans 15 amino acids. CDR3 protein: CASSSWGQLSYEQYF. The CDR3 nucleotides are TGTGCCAGCAGCTCGTGGGGGCAGCTCTCCTACGAGCAGTACTTC.

The chain joins TRBV5-1 to TRBJ2-7, with TRBD2 matching over 10 bases. The CDR3 spans 15 residues. The germline V gene has CDR1 SGHRS and CDR2 YFSETQ. With 0 bases clipped from V and 2 bases from J, the junction kept 2 bases outside the gene matches. The CDR3 here is CASSLVLAGTYEQYF. The CDR3 bases are TGCGCCAGCAGCTTGGTACTAGCGGGGACCTACGAGCAGTACTTC.

This chain uses TRBV9 with TRBJ2-5; D perhaps matches TRBD2 (7 bases). Germline V lookup: CDR1 SGDLS, CDR2 YYNGEE. V lost 6 bases, J lost 5 bases, and 20 bases lay in between. The length of the CDR3 is 15 residues. CDR3 amino acids: CASTDPLGGPETQYF. The CDR3 DNA sequence: TGTGCCAGCACAGACCCCCTGGGGGGGCCGGAGACCCAGTACTTC.